The 27 T cell receptor beta chains reported below all come from one sample, sequenced in a study of shared clonotypes between healthy human individuals. This table comes from immunoSEQ multiplex PCR, and its TCRdb copy is limited to in-frame clones, with some not included. The sample lists roughly 1.5 million clones; 95% to 99% were seen once. The source material was naive CD4+ T cells sorted from blood. Subset: CD45RA+ positively selected. These receptor sequences come from a young man in good health.

This chain uses TRBV18 with TRBJ2-2; D unclear. In germline, CDR1 is KGHSH, CDR2 LQKENI. The germline V and J ends were trimmed by 1 base and 7 bases, with 10 bases remaining between them. The CDR3 contains 14 residues. The CDR3 region is CASSPLRANGELFF. In DNA, the CDR3 is TGTGCCAGCTCACCACTAAGGGCTAACGGGGAGCTGTTTTTT.

J is TRBJ2-4 and V is TRBV2; 9 nucleotides match TRBD1. The germline V gene has CDR1 SNHLY and CDR2 FYNNEI. V shed 5 bases and J 0 bases; nucleotides not matched to a gene: 8. The CDR3 runs to 17 residues. The CDR3 here is CASSRRTGVLAKNIQYF. CDR3 nucleotide sequence: TGTGCCAGCAGTCGCCGGACAGGGGTTCTAGCCAAAAACATTCAGTACTTC.

This CDR3 reads CASSLGVAGEGEQYF. As DNA, the CDR3 is TGCGCCAGCAGCTTGGGGGTTGCGGGAGAAGGCGAGCAGTACTTC. The chain uses TRBV5-1 and TRBJ2-7; 7 bases are shared with TRBD2. CDR1 and CDR2 from the germline V gene are SGHRS and YFSETQ. V lost 0 bases to trimming and J lost 6 bases; unmatched junction nucleotides: 9. The CDR3 length is 15 residues. Full variable domain (outside the CDR3, taken from reference TRBV5-1 and TRBJ2-7): KAGVTQTPRYLIKTRGQQVTLSCSPISGHRSVSWYQQTPGQGLQFLFEYFSETQRNKGNFPGRFSGRQFSNSRSEMNVSTLELGDSALYLCASSLGVAGEGEQYFGPGTRLTVT.

This chain uses TRBV2 with TRBJ2-1; 7 bases agree with TRBD2. Germline V gene sequence: CDR1 SNHLY, CDR2 FYNNEI. The CDR3 is made up of 16 amino acids. J was trimmed by 2 bases and V by 6 bases; bases with no gene match: 10. The CDR3 DNA reads TGTGCCAGCAGGCCCGGGCTAGCGGCCACCTACAATGAGCAGTTCTTC. It encodes CASRPGLAATYNEQFF.

This chain connects TRBV10-2 to TRBJ2-1; no reliable D call. The CDR3 has 17 amino acids. Trimming pared 5 bases from V and 9 bases from J, leaving 26 bases between. Germline loops: CDR1 WSHSY, CDR2 SAAADI. CDR3 amino acids: CASSPQGLGTSFGEQFF. The CDR3 DNA follows: TGCGCCAGCAGTCCACAAGGCCTCGGTACCTCATTCGGTGAGCAGTTCTTC.

The chain links TRBV2 to TRBJ2-1, with D tentatively TRBD1 (5 bases). This CDR3 is built from 12 residues. V was shortened by 3 bases and J by 13 bases, with 13 bases between the two germline ends. Germline values: CDR1 SNHLY, CDR2 FYNNEI. CDR3 loop: CASSDWRTLQFF. The CDR3 DNA is TGTGCCAGCAGTGATTGGCGGACATTACAGTTCTTC.

This chain uses TRBV10-3 with TRBJ2-1; 10 bases line up with TRBD2. Germline loops: CDR1 ENHRY, CDR2 SYGVKD. The junction had 6 bases not matched to a gene; V was cut back by 3 bases and J by 1 base. The CDR3 has 17 residues. In DNA form, the CDR3 reads TGTGCCATCAGTGAATTGAGCGGGAGGGCATCCTACAATGAGCAGTTCTTC. Amino acids: CAISELSGRASYNEQFF.

This chain joins TRBV5-1 and TRBJ2-3; the D gene could be TRBD1 or TRBD2 (6 bases each). Germline-derived CDR1 and CDR2 are SGHRS and YFSETQ. V gave up 2 bases and J gave up 1 base, with 17 bases separating them. The CDR3 is made up of 17 amino acids. The CDR3 DNA sequence: TGCGCCAGCAGCTTCGAGGGGGGATACGAGCGCACAGATACGCAGTATTTT. This translates into CASSFEGGYERTDTQYF.

This clone was seen once. The rearrangement joins TRBV6-6 to TRBJ2-7, with D perhaps TRBD1 (5 bases). CDR3 length: 15 residues. Per germline, CDR1 MNHNY and CDR2 SVGAGI (reference sequence). The V end lost 6 bases, the J end lost 5 bases, and 20 bases lay between the germline ends. The CDR3 is CASRNDDSYLHEQYF. The CDR3 DNA follows: TGTGCCAGCAGGAATGATGACAGCTATCTCCACGAGCAGTACTTC.

The V and J genes are TRBV9 and TRBJ2-3, with 7 positions matching TRBD2. This CDR3 contains 15 residues. V was clipped by 4 bases and J by 3 bases; unmatched bases: 8. The germline CDR1 and CDR2 sequences are SGDLS and YYNGEE. The CDR3 region has the DNA TGTGCCAGCAGCCAAGGAAGCGGGATAACAGATACGCAGTATTTT. This gives the protein CASSQGSGITDTQYF.

This chain links TRBV28 with TRBJ2-1; no clear D gene. Germline V gives CDR1 MDHEN, CDR2 SYDVKM. The CDR3 has 15 amino acids. Between the trimmed V and J ends, which lost 3 bases and 5 bases, there was a span of 14 bases. CDR3 protein: CASSFRAGPDNEQFF. CDR3 DNA: TGTGCCAGCAGTTTCCGGGCCGGACCCGACAATGAGCAGTTCTTC.

The J gene is TRBJ2-1, the V gene TRBV9; a weak D match, TRBD2 (5 bases). CDR3 length equals 14 residues. V dropped 1 base and J dropped 6 bases, with 11 bases sitting between them. CDR1 is SGDLS, CDR2 YYNGEE, per germline. The CDR3 nucleotides are TGTGCCAGCAGCGTAACGGCAGGAGGCAATGAGCAGTTCTTC. This encodes CASSVTAGGNEQFF.

The rearrangement links TRBV7-2 to TRBJ1-5; no definite D call. Germline values: CDR1 SGHTA, CDR2 FQGNSA. Trimming removed 5 bases at V and 3 bases at J, with 8 bases between. The CDR3 is made up of 13 amino acids. CDR3 in amino acids: CASSPSTNQPQHF. Here the CDR3 DNA reads TGTGCCAGCAGCCCCTCCACCAATCAGCCCCAGCATTTT.

The chain links TRBV7-6 to TRBJ2-7; possible D gene TRBD1, 5 bases. The CDR3 loop spans 15 amino acids. The ends were cut back, 3 bases at V and 0 bases at J, with 12 bases in the middle. Germline CDR1 reads SGHVS; CDR2 reads FNYEAQ. The CDR3 loop is CASSFAGFPSYEQYF. CDR3 DNA: TGTGCCAGCAGCTTTGCAGGGTTCCCCTCCTACGAGCAGTACTTC.

The chain recombines TRBV18 with TRBJ1-5, with unresolved D. CDR1 is KGHSH, CDR2 LQKENI, per germline. This CDR3 spans 13 amino acids. Trimming cost V 4 bases and J 6 bases, with 10 bases left between them. The CDR3 DNA sequence: TGTGCCAGCTCACAGGGATGGTCTCAGCCCCAGCATTTT. The encoded protein is CASSQGWSQPQHF. The full variable domain, its missing parts supplied by reference TRBV18 and TRBJ1-5, is NAGVMQNPRHLVRRRGQEARLRCSPMKGHSHVYWYRQLPEEGLKFMVYLQKENIIDESGMPKERFSAEFPKEGPSILRIQQVVRGDSAAYFCASSQGWSQPQHFGDGTRLSIL.

V and J are TRBV11-3 and TRBJ2-3; D possibly corresponds to TRBD2 (6 bases). In germline, CDR1 is SGHNT, CDR2 YENEEA. V dropped 2 bases and J dropped 8 bases, with 11 bases sitting between them. This CDR3 contains 13 residues. The CDR3 DNA follows: TGTGCCAGCAGCTTAAGGCCCGGGGGTACGCAGTATTTT. Its translation: CASSLRPGGTQYF.

The CDR3 sequence is CASSQGRGETQYF. The CDR3 region has the DNA TGTGCCAGTAGCCAGGGCCGAGGGGAGACCCAGTACTTC. The chain combines TRBV19 with TRBJ2-5; D possibly uses TRBD1 or TRBD2 (5 bases each). The CDR3 has 13 residues. Germline lookup yields CDR1 LNHDA and CDR2 SQIVND (reference sequence). V dropped 6 bases and J dropped 5 bases, with 13 bases sitting between them.

The genes are TRBV4-1 and TRBJ2-1, with 13 bases matching TRBD2. The J segment lost 0 bases and the V segment lost 4 bases, leaving 6 bases of the junction unmatched. The CDR3 consists of 18 residues. Germline CDR1 is MGHRA and CDR2 is YSYEKL. CDR3 nucleotides: TGCGCCAGCAGCCTTCCGACTAGCGGGAGGAGCTCCTACAATGAGCAGTTCTTC. As protein: CASSLPTSGRSSYNEQFF.

This sequence joins TRBV4-1 and TRBJ2-7; 9 bases map to TRBD1. There are 18 residues in the CDR3. Trimming cost V 0 bases and J 7 bases; bases outside gene matches: 16. The V gene's germline CDR1 is MGHRA and CDR2 YSYEKL. The CDR3 sequence: CASSQEGTGFLRNEEQYF. The DNA of the CDR3 is TGCGCCAGCAGCCAAGAGGGGACAGGGTTTCTGCGAAATGAGGAGCAGTACTTC.

The chain recombines TRBV5-1 with TRBJ2-1; 9 positions agree with TRBD2. The CDR3 is 15 amino acids. The V gene's germline CDR1 is SGHRS and CDR2 YFSETQ. V shed 4 bases, J shed 0 bases, and the junction held 2 bases outside the gene matches. CDR3 amino acids: CASSPREGSYNEQFF. The CDR3 region has the DNA TGCGCCAGCAGCCCGCGGGAGGGCTCCTACAATGAGCAGTTCTTC. The full variable domain, rest sourced from reference TRBV5-1 and TRBJ2-1, is KAGVTQTPRYLIKTRGQQVTLSCSPISGHRSVSWYQQTPGQGLQFLFEYFSETQRNKGNFPGRFSGRQFSNSRSEMNVSTLELGDSALYLCASSPREGSYNEQFFGPGTRLTVL.

The chain employs TRBV7-2 and TRBJ2-1; TRBD1 aligns across 9 bases. Germline CDR1 and CDR2: SGHTA and FQGNSA. This CDR3 is 17 amino acids long. J was trimmed by 1 base and V by 0 bases; bases with no gene match: 4. The chain's CDR3 is CASSLAWGQGSYNEQFF. CDR3 bases: TGTGCCAGCAGCTTAGCATGGGGACAGGGATCCTACAATGAGCAGTTCTTC. Full variable domain (missing parts from reference TRBV7-2 and TRBJ2-1): GAGVSQSPSNKVTEKGKDVELRCDPISGHTALYWYRQSLGQGLEFLIYFQGNSAPDKSGLPSDRFSAERTGGSVSTLTIQRTQQEDSAVYLCASSLAWGQGSYNEQFFGPGTRLTVL.

The gene calls are TRBV5-4 and TRBJ2-3, with D maybe TRBD1 (5 bases). Trimming took 3 bases from V and 3 from J, leaving 11 bases between them. Germline V gene sequence: CDR1 SGHNT, CDR2 YYREEE (reference sequence). This CDR3 comprises 14 residues. Here the CDR3 reads CASSSVGATDTQYF. The CDR3 coding sequence is TGTGCCAGCAGCTCCGTTGGGGCGACAGATACGCAGTATTTT. Looking up the rest from reference TRBV5-4 and TRBJ2-3 gives the full variable domain: ETGVTQSPTHLIKTRGQQVTLRCSSQSGHNTVSWYQQALGQGPQFIFQYYREEENGRGNFPPRFSGLQFPNYSSELNVNALELDDSALYLCASSSVGATDTQYFGPGTRLTVL.

This clone was counted between two and nine times. This chain links TRBV5-1 with TRBJ2-7; D remains unclear. V was pared by 2 bases and J by 0 bases, with 9 bases between. The CDR3 consists of 14 residues. Germline CDR1 and CDR2: SGHRS and YFSETQ. The CDR3 is CASSLSVSSYEQYF. The CDR3 DNA follows: TGCGCCAGCAGCTTATCAGTGAGCTCCTACGAGCAGTACTTC.

This clone appeared a single time. This sequence joins TRBV4-1 and TRBJ2-5; 7 bases match TRBD2. CDR3 size: 16 residues. V trimming: 4 bases; J trimming: 5 bases; junction bases outside the gene matches: 13. The V gene's germline CDR1 is MGHRA and CDR2 YSYEKL. The CDR3 region is CASSPKTSRGAETQYF. The CDR3 DNA reads TGCGCCAGCAGCCCAAAGACTAGCCGAGGAGCGGAGACCCAGTACTTC.

J is TRBJ2-1 and V is TRBV2; D is undetermined. Germline-derived CDR1 and CDR2 are SNHLY and FYNNEI. CDR3 length: 13 residues. The V and J ends lost 3 bases and 4 bases respectively, with 7 bases between them. The CDR3 reads CASSDRRYNEQFF. CDR3 in DNA: TGTGCCAGCAGTGATCGTCGGTACAATGAGCAGTTCTTC.

The rearrangement joins TRBV9 to TRBJ2-1, with TRBD2 matching over 11 bases. The CDR3 spans 17 residues. Germline CDR1 SGDLS, CDR2 YYNGEE. The V and J ends lost 3 bases and 4 bases, in that order; junction bases with no gene match: 9. Written as DNA, the CDR3 is TGTGCCAGCAGCGGCAGGGATACTAGCGGGAGATACAATGAGCAGTTCTTC. This sequence encodes CASSGRDTSGRYNEQFF.

V gene TRBV4-1 combines with J gene TRBJ2-7, with D possibly TRBD2 on 5 matching bases. The ends were cut back, 4 bases at V and 5 bases at J, with 21 bases in the middle. This CDR3 spans 16 amino acids. Germline CDR1 and CDR2: MGHRA and YSYEKL. CDR3 DNA sequence: TGCGCCAGCAGCCGCTCCCTGGCCGGGAAAGAGGACGAGCAGTACTTC. Translating it yields CASSRSLAGKEDEQYF.